This T cell receptor (beta chain) came from a study of T-cell memory formation after mild COVID-19. The study's findings and limits: Certain responding clones were present in pre-infection memory, suggesting participation of cross-reactive memory.

This clonotype has more than one count but fewer than ten. The antigen remains undetermined. TCRdb re-called the 5' RACE reads through MiXCR, storing one row per CDR3 protein. Here the sample spans 280,000 or so distinct CDR3 sequences, around 17% being singletons. The sequence came from a young man who had mild COVID-19 (a few samples of this study predate the infection). Cell type and time point are not known. Sequenced input: PBMCs or a T cell subset sorted from them (not recorded which).

In DNA form, the CDR3 reads TGTGCCAGCACCGCAGGGTACTATGGCTACACCTTC. This codes for CASTAGYYGYTF. The chain couples TRBV6-2 or TRBV6-3 to TRBJ1-2; possible D gene TRBD1, 5 bases. CDR3 length: 12 residues. Germline CDR1 is MNHEY and CDR2 is SVGEGT. V gave up 7 bases and J gave up 3 bases, with 9 bases separating them.